There are a few counts of the clone carrying this T cell receptor (beta chain). The sample originates from a study of beta chain features in type 1 diabetes. This CDR3 is 14 amino acids long. Germline CDR1 and CDR2: LGHNT and FRNRAP. The V segment lost 11 bases and the J segment 3 bases; nucleotides outside the gene matches: 9. Every bit of the isolated RNA underwent reverse transcription, so sequencing read expressed TCRB transcripts. Some clones are missing from TCRdb's copy, which holds only in-frame ones; the method was immunoSEQ multiplex PCR. This sample has approximately 150,000 clones, with about 10% found just once.

The specimen sequenced was naive CD4+ T cells from blood. The gene calls are TRBV12-5 and TRBJ1-4; 7 nucleotides line up with TRBD1. The sequence came from a man aged 18 to 29 in good health. The CDR3 sequence: CARTSGGSNEKLFF. The CDR3 region has the DNA TGTGCTCGAACGTCAGGGGGGTCTAATGAAAAACTGTTTTTT.